This T cell receptor beta chain derives from a study of shared clonotypes between healthy human individuals. Background on the study: Three plates each covered CD4 naive and memory; CD8 naive two, CD8 memory one. General observations from the study: Sampling covered blood only; tissue repertoires likely differ. Clonotypes that were shared across a handful of donors made up about 4.5% of naive CD4 clonotypes.

Clones were sequenced by immunoSEQ multiplex PCR, and TCRdb holds only the in-frame ones, with some missing. The data hold 190,000 or so clones, with approximately 60% observed a single time. Germline CDR1 and CDR2: SGHNT and YYREEE (reference sequence). The V and J ends lost 0 bases and 4 bases respectively, with 10 bases between them. The CDR3 extends over 14 amino acids. In the case of this clone: Its antigen is not identified.

Every donor was a Caucasian adult from Nashville, Tennessee. This clonotype was sampled from a man aged 25 to 40 in good health. The sequencing input was memory CD4+ T cells sorted from blood. Subset in this sample: CD45RA-negative fraction. The chain joins TRBV5-4 to TRBJ1-1, with D unresolved. CDR3 nucleotide sequence: TGTGCCAGCAGCTTGGACACGACGGCCACTGAAGCTTTCTTT. It specifies CASSLDTTATEAFF. Full variable domain (rest looked up from reference TRBV5-4 and TRBJ1-1): ETGVTQSPTHLIKTRGQQVTLRCSSQSGHNTVSWYQQALGQGPQFIFQYYREEENGRGNFPPRFSGLQFPNYSSELNVNALELDDSALYLCASSLDTTATEAFFGQGTRLTVV.